The rows below give T cell receptor beta chains drawn from one sample of a study of shared clonotypes between healthy human individuals. Generated by immunoSEQ multiplex PCR, the TCRdb table keeps only in-frame clones and is missing some. The repertoire holds roughly 1 million clones, about 75% seen once, with 1.4% to 1.5% in the top ten. Sequencing used memory CD4+ T cells sorted from blood. The receptors derive from a man aged 18 to 29 in good health. Both conserved end residues are part of each CDR3. D genes are given only for firm matches. Size is omitted from some rows. Given values are once, few, many or a class for expanded clones.

TRBD1 . TRBJ2-1 TRBV6-6 TGTGCCAGCAGTCGTATGGAGCCAGGGGGTGAGCAGTTCTTC CASSRMEPGGEQFF
TRBD2 . TRBJ2-7 TRBV6-1 TGTGCCAGCAGTGAGAGTAGCGGGAGTACCCAGCAGTACTTC CASSESSGSTQQYF
. . TRBJ2-4 TRBV9 TGTGCCAGCAGCCTCCGGGATAACAAAAACATTCAGTACTTC CASSLRDNKNIQYF
. . TRBJ1-1 TRBV19 TGTGCCAGTAGTGCGGGACTCAGGAGCACCAAATCGAACACTGAAGCTTTCTTT CASSAGLRSTKSNTEAFF
. . TRBJ1-5 TRBV6-1 TGTGCCAGCAGTGAATCATTTGGGAATCAGCCCCAGCATTTT CASSESFGNQPQHF
. few TRBJ2-5 TRBV6-5 TGTGCCAGCAGTTACTTCCAAGAGACCCAGTACTTC CASSYFQETQYF
. . TRBJ2-3 TRBV6-5 TGTGCCAGCAGTACGACCGACACAGATACGCAGTATTTT CASSTTDTDTQYF
. . TRBJ1-5 TRBV18 TGTGCCAGCTCAGACTCGGACGGCCAGCCCCAGCATTTT CASSDSDGQPQHF
. . TRBJ1-4 TRBV4-3 TGCGCCAGCAGCCGCGATCGAGGGTTTGGAGAAGAAAAACTGTTTTTT CASSRDRGFGEEKLFF
. . TRBJ2-3 TRBV7-9 TGTGCCAGCAGCTCCGGGACCACAGATACGCAGTATTTT CASSSGTTDTQYF
. . TRBJ2-7 TRBV10-3 TGTGCCATCAGACAGAATTTCTCCTACGAGCAGTACTTC CAIRQNFSYEQYF
. . TRBJ2-5 TRBV9 TGTGCCAGCAGCGTAGCACGGACAGAAAAAGAGACCCAGTACTTC CASSVARTEKETQYF
. . TRBJ2-1 TRBV27 TGTGCCAGCAGTTCGGACTCGACGTGGGAGCAGTTCTTC CASSSDSTWEQFF
TRBD2 . TRBJ2-1 TRBV30 TGTGCCTGGAAGGCTAGCGGGGGGATCGAGCAGTTCTTC CAWKASGGIEQFF
. . TRBJ2-3 TRBV19 TGTGCCAGTAGTATGGGGTTGGGCACAGATACGCAGTATTTT CASSMGLGTDTQYF
TRBD2 . TRBJ2-7 TRBV7-2 TGTGCCAGCAGCTTAGACGGACTAGCGGGTAACGAGCAGTACTTC CASSLDGLAGNEQYF
TRBD1 few TRBJ2-3 TRBV19 TGTGCCAGTAGTATGACAGGGGCGAGGACAGATACGCAGTATTTT CASSMTGARTDTQYF
. . TRBJ1-5 TRBV12-2 TGTGCAAGTCGCCGTTGGGGGGATAGCAATCAGCCCCAGCATTTT CASRRWGDSNQPQHF
. few TRBJ2-7 TRBV7-7 TGTGCTAGCAGGTTCCGTTACTCCTACGAGCAGTACTTC CASRFRYSYEQYF
. . TRBJ2-7 TRBV28 TGTGCCAGCAGTGGGCAGGGGCTCTACGAGCAGTACTTC CASSGQGLYEQYF
. . TRBJ2-7 TRBV30 TGTGCCTCGAAGAGCTCCTACGAGCAGTACTTC CASKSSYEQYF
. . TRBJ1-1 TRBV9 TGTGCCAGCAGCGTTGCGCTGGGGACTGAAGCTTTCTTT CASSVALGTEAFF
. . TRBJ2-2 TRBV7-2 TGTGCCAGCAGCTTACGTCCAGAGGGGACCGGGGAGCTGTTTTTT CASSLRPEGTGELFF
TRBD1 . TRBJ2-5 TRBV10-3 TGTGCCACCAAGACAGGGGGAAAGGGCCCCGAAGAGACCCAGTACTTC CATKTGGKGPEETQYF
TRBD1 many TRBJ1-1 TRBV27 TGTGCCAGCTCGATGGAGACAGGGAGGGCTGAAGCTTTCTTT CASSMETGRAEAFF
TRBD1 . TRBJ1-1 TRBV28 TGTGCCAGCAGTTTACGACAGGGGGACACTGAAGCTTTCTTT CASSLRQGDTEAFF
TRBD1 . TRBJ2-7 TRBV7-2 TGTGCCAGCAGCCCAACAGGGGGCGCTGGGCAGTACTTC CASSPTGGAGQYF
. . TRBJ1-1 TRBV7-2 TGTGCCAGCAGCCCACTCGACAGGTTCATGAACACTGAAGCTTTCTTT CASSPLDRFMNTEAFF
TRBD1 . TRBJ1-3 TRBV6-5 TGTGCCAGCAGCGGGACAGGGGGAAGAAACACCATATATTTT CASSGTGGRNTIYF
TRBD1 few TRBJ1-2 TRBV9 TGTGCCAGCAGCGCAGGGACAGACGTTAACTATGGCTACACCTTC CASSAGTDVNYGYTF
. . TRBJ2-4 TRBV21-1 TGTGCCAGCAGCGTAACTTCGCTCCTTCTAGCCAAAAACATTCAGTACTTC CASSVTSLLLAKNIQYF
. . TRBJ2-2 TRBV7-7 TGTGCTAGCAGCTTTCAACAGGGCAGCGGGGAGCTGTTTTTT CASSFQQGSGELFF
. . TRBJ1-2 TRBV5-1 TGCGCCAGCAGCTTGGACAGGACCGAGGGCTACACCTTC CASSLDRTEGYTF
TRBD1 once TRBJ1-4 TRBV7-9 TGTGCCAGTCGACAGGGGTATAGGACTAATGAAAAACTGTTTTTT CASRQGYRTNEKLFF
. . TRBJ1-1 TRBV28 TGTGCCAGCACCCCCTCAGGGATCCGACCCTATGGGACTGAAGCTTTCTTT CASTPSGIRPYGTEAFF
TRBD2 . TRBJ2-5 TRBV10-3 TGTGCCATCAGTGAGTCAAGACTAGCGCTTAACCAAGAGACCCAGTACTTC CAISESRLALNQETQYF
TRBD1 . TRBJ1-1 TRBV6-5 TGTGCCAGCAGTTTCGGACAGGGTGCCTCTGAAGCTTTCTTT CASSFGQGASEAFF
TRBD1 once TRBJ1-2 TRBV6-1 TGTGCCAGCAGGCCTACCGGGACAGGCTATGGCTACACCTTC CASRPTGTGYGYTF
. . TRBJ2-7 TRBV28 TGTGCCAGCAGCAGGGGATGGTCCTACGAGCAGTACTTC CASSRGWSYEQYF
TRBD2 few TRBJ2-7 TRBV7-8 TGTGCCAGCAGCTTGAGGTTACTAGCGGGCTACGAGCAGTACTTC CASSLRLLAGYEQYF
TRBD1 . TRBJ2-5 TRBV5-5 TGTGCCAGCAGCACCATACAGGGGTACCAAGAGACCCAGTACTTC CASSTIQGYQETQYF
TRBD1 . TRBJ1-4 TRBV30 TGTGCCTGGAGAGGGGACAGGGGAGAAAAACTGTTTTTT CAWRGDRGEKLFF